This passage covers 2 T cell receptor beta chains from one sample sequenced in a study of post-analysis software for immune sequencing data. These receptors' antigens are unknown. Whole-study findings and limits: Controls had lower frequencies than patients of about 5 TRBV segments, which included TRBV5-6, TRBV5-1 and TRBV20-1.

Libraries were made from TCR beta cDNA, and they carried unique molecular identifiers. One entry per CDR3 protein, called by TCRdb with MiXCR from the PCR reads. The top ten hold approximately 0.55% of the sample, which has hundreds of thousands of distinct CDR3 sequences, 25% to 30% seen once. The specimen sequenced was blood. The source is a girl aged 5-17 years with multiple sclerosis.

The rearrangement joins TRBV2 to TRBJ2-7; tentative D call: TRBD2 (6 bases). Looked up from germline, CDR1 is SNHLY and CDR2 is FYNNEI. V was cut by 6 bases and J by 10 bases, with 13 bases left in between. The CDR3 sequence is 11 residues long. CDR3 sequence: CASSAEGPQYF. DNA of the CDR3: TGTGCCAGCAGCGCGGAGGGCCCTCAGTACTTC.

This clonotype was observed a few times. The rearrangement joins TRBV20-1 to TRBJ2-3; D not certain. There are 12 residues in the CDR3. In germline, CDR1 is DFQATT, CDR2 SNEGSKA (reference sequence). V lost 7 bases and J 2 bases, leaving 10 bases between the germline ends. The chain's CDR3 is CSVGQTTDTQYF. CDR3 DNA sequence: TGCAGTGTGGGTCAAACCACAGATACGCAGTATTTT.